These 16 T cell receptor beta chains came from one sample sequenced in a study of OX40 agonist ivuxolimab in advanced cancers. TCRdb keeps only in-frame clones here, not all; method: immunoSEQ multiplex PCR. Among approximately 77,000 clones listed, roughly 90% were seen once. Sequencing used CD4+ or CD8+ T cells sorted from blood, obtained in a trial of the OX40 agonist ivuxolimab. The receptor set was obtained from an adult with an advanced solid tumor such as melanoma, head and neck, liver or kidney cancer.

In nucleotides, the CDR3 is TGTGCCAGCAGCGTAGACGACAGTAGGGACACTGAAGCTTTCTTT. Translation gives CASSVDDSRDTEAFF. The chain has TRBV9 and TRBJ1-1; a weak D match, TRBD1 (5 bases). The CDR3 spans 15 residues. CDR1 is SGDLS and CDR2 is YYNGEE in the germline V gene. Trimming cost V 0 bases and J 3 bases, with 12 bases left between them.

The chain recombines TRBV10-3 with TRBJ2-7, with TRBD2 identical over 9 bases. The germline V gene has CDR1 ENHRY and CDR2 SYGVKD. There are 19 residues in the CDR3. With V trimmed by 0 bases and J by 3 bases, 15 bases remained unmatched. DNA for the CDR3: TGTGCCATCAGTGAGTCGCCGGGTTTTAGCGGGAGATCCTACTACGAGCAGTACTTC. Protein: CAISESPGFSGRSYYEQYF.

The V and J genes are TRBV30 and TRBJ2-7, with 10 bases lining up with TRBD2. J lost 0 bases, V lost 4 bases, and 18 bases had no gene match. The CDR3 contains 19 residues. Germline assignment: CDR1 GTSNPN and CDR2 SVGIG (reference sequence). DNA for the CDR3: TGTGCCTGGATCTCCGGAACTAGCGGGGCCTTTGTAAGCTCCTACGAGCAGTACTTC. Amino acid sequence: CAWISGTSGAFVSSYEQYF.

In the case of this clone: This CDR3 is also generated by other DNA sequences in the sample. This rearrangement joins TRBV18 to TRBJ2-3, with unresolved D. Trimming removed 6 bases at V and 2 bases at J, with 6 bases between. The CDR3 covers 12 residues. The germline V gene encodes CDR1 KGHSH and CDR2 LQKENI. In DNA, the CDR3 is TGTGCCAGCTCCCCATCCACAGATACGCAGTATTTT. The encoded protein is CASSPSTDTQYF.

J is TRBJ1-5 and V is TRBV5-1, with D possibly matching TRBD1 (5 bases). The CDR3 covers 15 residues. V lost 4 bases and J lost 4, with 15 bases in between. CDR1 is SGHRS, CDR2 YFSETQ, per germline. The CDR3 here is CASSLVAGENQPQHF. DNA of the CDR3: TGCGCCAGCAGCCTAGTCGCGGGGGAAAATCAGCCCCAGCATTTT.

This clone was counted once. V and J are TRBV2 and TRBJ1-5; D not certain. V was pared by 6 bases and J by 4 bases, with 7 bases between. The CDR3 totals 12 residues. Germline V gene data show CDR1 as SNHLY and CDR2 as FYNNEI. As DNA, the CDR3 is TGTGCCAGCAGCTTAGGGAATCAGCCCCAGCATTTT. Its protein is CASSLGNQPQHF.

The chain joins TRBV27 to TRBJ1-5, with D perhaps matching TRBD1 (5 bases). The CDR3 loop spans 17 amino acids. Deletions cut 2 bases from V and 0 bases from J, with 14 bases between. Per germline, CDR1 MNHEY and CDR2 SMNVEV (reference sequence). CDR3 DNA sequence: TGTGCCAGCAGTTTAATAGGGGCCGAACATAGCAATCAGCCCCAGCATTTT. This sequence encodes CASSLIGAEHSNQPQHF.

This chain joins TRBV7-8 and TRBJ1-5, with D possibly TRBD1 on 5 matching bases. V lost 4 bases and J 1 base, leaving 17 bases between the germline ends. The CDR3 consists of 17 residues. Germline loops: CDR1 SGHVS, CDR2 FQNEAQ. As DNA, the CDR3 is TGTGCCAGCAGCTCATACAGACTCGGACAAAGCAATCAGCCCCAGCATTTT. It codes for CASSSYRLGQSNQPQHF.

The chain is built from TRBV15 and TRBJ2-2, with 7 positions matching TRBD1. Germline CDR1 and CDR2: LNHNV and YYDKDF (reference sequence). The CDR3 has 16 residues. Losses at the gene ends were 4 bases for V and 4 bases for J; bases not matched to a gene: 9. CDR3 region: CATSNPTGSGTGELFF. The CDR3 DNA reads as TGTGCCACCAGCAACCCGACAGGGTCGGGCACCGGGGAGCTGTTTTTT.

The chain couples TRBV6-5 to TRBJ1-2, with TRBD1 matching over 9 bases. The J segment lost 8 bases and the V segment lost 0 bases, leaving 7 bases of the junction unmatched. This CDR3 is 15 amino acids long. Germline CDR1 reads MNHEY; CDR2 reads SVGAGI. The CDR3 bases are TGTGCCAGCAGTTACTCGTCCGGGACAGGGAGCGGCTACACCTTC. Protein sequence: CASSYSSGTGSGYTF.

The chain couples TRBV4-2 to TRBJ1-5; D not resolved. The CDR3 consists of 13 residues. The germline V gene encodes CDR1 LGHNA and CDR2 YNFKEQ. V dropped 0 bases and J dropped 7 bases, with 7 bases sitting between them. The CDR3 DNA reads TGTGCCAGCAGCCAAGAAGTGGGGCAGCCCCAGCATTTT. Encoded protein: CASSQEVGQPQHF.

The chain uses TRBV7-8 and TRBJ2-4, with 8 nucleotides matching TRBD1. Trimming at V came to 5 bases and at J to 6 bases, leaving 9 bases not matched to a gene. The germline CDR1 and CDR2 sequences are SGHVS and FQNEAQ. This CDR3 has 15 amino acids. In DNA, the CDR3 is TGTGCCAGCAGCCCGAGGACAGGGTTTAGAAACATTCAGTACTTC. As protein: CASSPRTGFRNIQYF.

The J gene is TRBJ2-5, the V gene TRBV28, with 12 bases matching TRBD1. This CDR3 has 14 amino acids. CDR1 MDHEN and CDR2 SYDVKM come from the germline V gene. V gave up 6 bases and J gave up 7 bases; unmatched junction bases: 6. The CDR3 here is CASRGTGGRGTQYF. CDR3 DNA sequence: TGTGCCAGCAGGGGGACAGGGGGCAGGGGGACCCAGTACTTC.

The genes are TRBV19 and TRBJ2-5, with TRBD2 matching 11 bases. Germline CDR1 and CDR2: LNHDA and SQIVND (reference sequence). The length of the CDR3 is 13 residues. V shed 10 bases, J shed 5 bases, and the junction held 6 bases outside the gene matches. CDR3 sequence: CATVAGGQETQYF. In nucleotides, the CDR3 is TGTGCCACTGTAGCGGGAGGGCAGGAGACCCAGTACTTC.

The chain has TRBV5-1 and TRBJ2-1; TRBD2 is a possible D gene (6 bases). Germline-derived CDR1 and CDR2 are SGHRS and YFSETQ. The CDR3 runs 15 residues. With 0 bases removed from V and 2 bases from J, the gap between germline ends came to 9 bases. DNA for the CDR3: TGCGCCAGCAGCTTGGCTGGGAGGACCTACAATGAGCAGTTCTTC. The encoded protein is CASSLAGRTYNEQFF.

The gene calls are TRBV18 and TRBJ1-1; D is unresolved. V was cut by 4 bases and J by 3 bases, with 9 bases left in between. The CDR3 contains 13 residues. The V gene's germline CDR1 is KGHSH and CDR2 LQKENI. The CDR3 reads CASSQTEDTEAFF. The CDR3 DNA sequence: TGTGCCAGCTCACAGACCGAGGACACTGAAGCTTTCTTT. Variable domain in full (rest from reference TRBV18 and TRBJ1-1): NAGVMQNPRHLVRRRGQEARLRCSPMKGHSHVYWYRQLPEEGLKFMVYLQKENIIDESGMPKERFSAEFPKEGPSILRIQQVVRGDSAAYFCASSQTEDTEAFFGQGTRLTVV.